This T cell receptor beta chain was identified in a study of CD8+ T cells in alopecia areata. Study-level information: Transfer of skin from roughly 6-12-month-old C3H/HeJ graft donors with spontaneous alopecia was made to approximately 7-11-week-old female C3H/HeJ mice. Overall study results and limits: Sequenced scalp T cells also include alphabeta T cells resident in normal skin.

On this clone: Its target is not known. Germline and genes: mouse. The read finishes 4 residues shy of the CDR3 end, and the germline J gene is used to complete it. This sample includes further DNA sequences coding for the same CDR3.

Sequencing used cDNA as its template, made by extracting RNA and reverse transcribing it. The repertoire was sequenced with immunoSEQ multiplex PCR; TCRdb's copy has only in-frame clones and lacks some. This sample has over 250,000 clones, each found more than once. The V and J ends lost 6 bases and 3 bases, in that order; junction bases with no gene match: 4. In germline, CDR1 is NNHDY, CDR2 SYVADS. This CDR3 region has 14 residues. Markers including CD4, CD8alpha, NKG2D and NKG2ACE guided sorting of pooled cutaneous lymph node cells. The sequence came from a C3H/HeJ mouse with alopecia areata. MHC haplotype: H2-k. V gene TRBV13-3 combines with J gene TRBJ2-3; 10 bases line up with TRBD1. Sequencing input: CD4+ T cells sorted from a lymph node. The CDR3 reads CASNRDRGAETLYF. CDR3 DNA, as far as it was read: TGTGCCAGCAACCGGGACAGGGGAGCAGAA.